This paragraph reports one T cell receptor (beta chain). Its antigen is not identified. The sample is drawn from a study of memory CD4+ T cells and cytomegalovirus serostatus. On the study more broadly: Donors were healthy Belgian adults, several CMV seropositive and some 24 seronegative.

TCRdb keeps only in-frame clones here, not all; method: immunoSEQ multiplex PCR. The sample lists 46,000 or so clones, roughly 80% occurring once. Germline V CDR1 and CDR2: SQVTM, ANQGSEA. The length of the CDR3 is 14 residues. Trimming stripped 4 bases from V and 7 bases from J, with 20 bases between. The sort gate was single viable CD3+CD4+CD8-CD45RO+ cells for memory CD4+ T cells. CMV serostatus came from serum IgG against pp150, pp28, p38, p52. Broader study findings: The CMV-associated TCR signature appears largely within the CD4+ memory repertoire.

The chain joins TRBV29-1 to TRBJ2-7; D might be TRBD1 (6 bases). The TCR originated in an adult in good health and CMV-seronegative. The sample consisted of memory CD4+ T cells from blood. CDR3 sequence: CSVVGGQGPGEQYF. DNA of the CDR3: TGCAGCGTTGTTGGTGGGCAGGGGCCGGGTGAGCAGTACTTC.